The rows below give T cell receptor beta chains drawn from one sample of a study of OX40 agonist ivuxolimab in advanced cancers. TCRdb's table, derived via immunoSEQ multiplex PCR, lists solely in-frame clones and lacks some. The table records around 76,000 clones, 70% to 90% of them present only once. This specimen was CD4+ or CD8+ T cells sorted from blood, taken in a trial of the OX40 agonist ivuxolimab. These receptors were obtained from an adult with an advanced solid tumor such as melanoma, head and neck, liver or kidney cancer. CDR3s include the opening cysteine and the closing phenylalanine or tryptophan. The D gene is left open where the match is weak. Not all rows give a size; the values are once, few, many and, for expanded clones, a class.

v_call	d_call	j_call	clone_size	cdr3_nt	cdr3_aa
TRBV2	TRBD2	TRBJ2-1	.	TGTGCCAGCAGACCGCCGGGACTAGCGGGGGGCCTTGGGGGTGAGCAGTTCTTC	CASRPPGLAGGLGGEQFF
TRBV20-1	.	TRBJ1-2	.	TGCAGTGCTAGAGTGGGTTATGGCTACACCTTC	CSARVGYGYTF
TRBV2	.	TRBJ2-5	.	TGTGCCAGCAGTGATACCATGTGGAGCCAAGAGACCCAGTACTTC	CASSDTMWSQETQYF
TRBV5-4	TRBD1	TRBJ1-2	.	TGTGCCAGCAGCATTGGCGGACAGGGATATGGCTACACCTTC	CASSIGGQGYGYTF
TRBV9	.	TRBJ2-4	.	TGTGCCAGCAGCAGTAGTGGGCGCGGGATGGAAAACATTCAGTACTTC	CASSSSGRGMENIQYF
TRBV28	TRBD1	TRBJ1-5	.	TGTGCCAGCAGTGTTACAGGGGGCCATCAGCCCCAGCATTTT	CASSVTGGHQPQHF
TRBV30	.	TRBJ1-3	.	TGTGCCTGGAGTGTACCCTCTGGAAACACCATATATTTT	CAWSVPSGNTIYF
TRBV18	.	TRBJ2-2	.	TGTGCCAGCTCACCAGGTACCGCCGGGGATCGGGGCACCGGGGAGCTGTTTTTT	CASSPGTAGDRGTGELFF
TRBV7-2	.	TRBJ1-1	once	TGTGCCAGCAGCCCCATTTGGGCAGGGAAGAACACTGAAGCTTTCTTT	CASSPIWAGKNTEAFF
TRBV19	.	TRBJ1-5	.	TGTGCCAGTAGTGCTATTAGGGAGGATCAGCCCCAGCATTTT	CASSAIREDQPQHF
TRBV7-9	.	TRBJ2-7	.	TGTGCCAGCAGCTTAACCGAGGGACTCAGCTCCTACGAGCAGTACTTC	CASSLTEGLSSYEQYF
TRBV4-1	.	TRBJ2-7	.	TGCGCCAGCAGCCAAGATGCGAGGACCGAGCAGTACTTC	CASSQDARTEQYF
TRBV7-3	TRBD1	TRBJ2-1	.	TGTGCCAGCAGCACCGGGACAGGGAACTACAATGAGCAGTTCTTC	CASSTGTGNYNEQFF
TRBV12-2	.	TRBJ2-1	.	TGTGCAAGTCGCTGTGGGGGACAGGGGTACAATGAGCAGTTCTTC	CASRCGGQGYNEQFF
TRBV28	.	TRBJ2-4	once	TGTGCCAGCAGTTTTCAAACGGGGGCCTTAAACATTCAGTACTTC	CASSFQTGALNIQYF
TRBV10-3	TRBD1	TRBJ1-1	few	TGTGCCATCCGGACAGGGGAGAACACTGAAGCTTTCTTT	CAIRTGENTEAFF
TRBV21-1	.	TRBJ1-5	.	TGTGCCAGCAGCACGTGGTCAGGGAAGGATCAGCCCCAGCATTTT	CASSTWSGKDQPQHF
TRBV10-3	.	TRBJ1-1	.	TGTGCCATCAGTGACCTGGGACGGGCAGGGAAGGCTTTCTTT	CAISDLGRAGKAFF
TRBV6-5	.	TRBJ2-7	.	TGTGCCAGCAGTCCCAGACCGGGCGAGCAGTACTTC	CASSPRPGEQYF
TRBV7-9	.	TRBJ1-2	.	TGTGCCAGCAGCTCTATTACACTAAGCTATGGCTACACCTTC	CASSSITLSYGYTF
TRBV5-6	.	TRBJ2-2	.	TGTGCCAGCAGAGGCGCAATGAACACCGGGGAGCTGTTTTTT	CASRGAMNTGELFF
TRBV6-6	TRBD1	TRBJ1-1	.	TGTGCCAGCAGTCCTCCGGGACAGGGTCATTCTGAAGCTTTCTTT	CASSPPGQGHSEAFF
TRBV18	.	TRBJ1-1	.	TGTGCCAGCTCACAGAACTCATGGGGGACTGAAGCTTTCTTT	CASSQNSWGTEAFF
TRBV11-2	.	TRBJ2-3	.	TGTGCCAGCAGCTCCCGCGGGACTACGCAGTATTTT	CASSSRGTTQYF
TRBV5-4	TRBD1	TRBJ1-3	.	TGTGCCAGCAGCTTGCGGACAGGGACTACTGGAAACACCATATATTTT	CASSLRTGTTGNTIYF
TRBV5-5	TRBD1	TRBJ1-4	.	TGTGCCAGCAGCGCACAGGGGCCACCCATATCGGAACTGTTTTTT	CASSAQGPPISELFF
TRBV5-4	TRBD2	TRBJ2-3	.	TGTGCCAGCAGCCCTCGTCGGGGGGGACTCGTCTTAGATACGCAGTATTTT	CASSPRRGGLVLDTQYF
TRBV7-2	.	TRBJ2-7	once	TGTGCCAGCAGCTTGAAAGCAGGAGGCTACGAGCAGTACTTC	CASSLKAGGYEQYF
TRBV28	TRBD1	TRBJ1-5	.	TGTGCCAGCAGCCCAACAGGGGGAAGAGGCAATCAGCCCCAGCATTTT	CASSPTGGRGNQPQHF
TRBV5-4	.	TRBJ1-1	.	TGTGCCAGCAGCCGGGGACGGAACACTGAAGCTTTCTTT	CASSRGRNTEAFF
TRBV28	TRBD1	TRBJ1-4	few	TGTGCCAGCAGCGAACCGGGACAGGGGGCCTTCAATGAAAAACTGTTTTTT	CASSEPGQGAFNEKLFF
TRBV5-4	.	TRBJ1-3	.	TGTGCCAGCAGCTTGCAATCCTCTGGAAACACCATATATTTT	CASSLQSSGNTIYF